Shown below are 18 T cell receptor beta chains from a single sample sequenced in a study of CD8+ T cells in alopecia areata. The authors extracted RNA and reverse transcribed it into cDNA as the sequencing template. Method: immunoSEQ multiplex PCR; TCRdb's copy keeps in-frame clones and lacks some. The data show 200,000 or so clones, with around 62% seen just once and 0.45% held by the top ten. Sequenced material: CD4+ T cells sorted from blood, taken at week 0. All receptors come from a human donor with alopecia areata.

The rearrangement joins TRBV5-4 to TRBJ1-4; D not certain. This CDR3 contains 16 residues. Trimming removed 2 bases from V and 3 bases from J, with 14 bases in between. CDR1 is SGHNT, CDR2 YYREEE, per germline (reference sequence). Written as DNA, the CDR3 is TGTGCCAGCAGCTTTAGTTCGGGGTCGGCTAATGAAAAACTGTTTTTT. It codes for CASSFSSGSANEKLFF.

This rearrangement joins TRBV29-1 to TRBJ2-7; either TRBD1 or TRBD2 may fit D (5 bases each). Germline loops: CDR1 SQVTM, CDR2 ANQGSEA. The CDR3 spans 12 residues. Trimming took off 6 bases at V and 6 bases at J, with 15 bases between the two ends. CDR3 DNA: TGCAGCGTCGGGGACCTCTTACTCGAGCAGTACTTC. Amino acid sequence: CSVGDLLLEQYF.

This clone turned up a few times. The sample holds other DNA sequences that translate to the same CDR3. CDR3: CSVAAGESQPQHF. The CDR3 DNA sequence: TGCAGCGTGGCGGCAGGGGAGAGTCAGCCCCAGCATTTT. The chain joins TRBV29-1 to TRBJ1-5, with D perhaps TRBD1 (6 bases). The CDR3 totals 13 residues. V lost 6 bases and J lost 6, with 15 bases in between. Germline values: CDR1 SQVTM, CDR2 ANQGSEA.

The rearrangement joins TRBV6-5 to TRBJ2-1, with 14 positions matching TRBD2. The junction had 4 bases not matched to a gene; V was cut back by 6 bases and J by 9 bases. Looked up from germline, CDR1 is MNHEY and CDR2 is SVGAGI. The CDR3 is 14 residues long. CDR3 nucleotide sequence: TGTGCCAGCAGCCAGGGACTAGCGGGGGCTGAGCAGTTCTTC. Protein sequence: CASSQGLAGAEQFF.

There are a few counts of this clone. The chain joins TRBV6-6 to TRBJ2-3; no definite D call. The CDR3 extends over 14 amino acids. Germline V gene lookup returns CDR1 MNHNY and CDR2 SVGAGI (reference sequence). Trimming took 0 bases from V and 2 from J, leaving 6 bases between them. The CDR3 DNA reads TGTGCCAGCAGTTACTCGCCAGACACAGATACGCAGTATTTT. This codes for CASSYSPDTDTQYF.

The gene calls are TRBV25-1 and TRBJ1-4; no clear D. This CDR3 is 13 amino acids long. The V end was cut by 3 bases, the J end by 10 bases, with 12 bases between. Germline V gene data show CDR1 as MGHDK and CDR2 as SYGVNS. The CDR3 loop reads CASSDVSFGKLFF. The CDR3 DNA is TGTGCCAGCAGTGATGTCAGTTTTGGAAAACTGTTTTTT. Together with reference TRBV25-1 and TRBJ1-4, the CDR3 gives the full variable domain: EADIYQTPRYLVIGTGKKITLECSQTMGHDKMYWYQQDPGMELHLIHYSYGVNSTEKGDLSSESTVSRIRTEHFPLTLESARPSHTSQYLCASSDVSFGKLFFGSGTQLSVL.

CDR3 sequence: CSVGTELPYTQYF. The DNA of the CDR3 is TGCAGCGTGGGGACAGAACTTCCTTATACGCAGTATTTT. The chain has TRBV29-1 and TRBJ2-3; 7 nucleotides agree with TRBD1. The CDR3 has 13 residues. The germline CDR1 and CDR2 sequences are SQVTM and ANQGSEA. Unmatched junction bases numbered 10, after V lost 6 bases and J lost 7 bases.

The V call is TRBV29-1, the J call TRBJ2-3; 7 nucleotides match TRBD1. CDR3 length: 13 amino acids. With V trimmed by 4 bases and J by 5 bases, 6 bases remained unmatched. Looked up from germline, CDR1 is SQVTM and CDR2 is ANQGSEA. The CDR3 DNA sequence: TGCAGCGTTGGAGGGGGCGCGGGAGATACGCAGTATTTT. Protein product: CSVGGGAGDTQYF.

V usage is TRBV5-1 and J usage is TRBJ2-7; TRBD2 is a possible D gene (6 bases). The V end was cut by 4 bases, the J end by 4 bases, with 9 bases between. The CDR3 is made up of 12 amino acids. Germline lookup yields CDR1 SGHRS and CDR2 YFSETQ. The CDR3 here is CASSLGLYEQYF. CDR3 DNA: TGCGCCAGCAGCCTCGGACTATACGAGCAGTACTTC.

The CDR3 spells CASSFGAQNTETQYF. The CDR3 region has the DNA TGCGCCAGCAGCTTTGGCGCACAAAACACGGAGACCCAGTACTTC. The rearrangement links TRBV5-1 to TRBJ2-5; D not certain. The V end lost 2 bases, the J end lost 5 bases, and 16 bases lay between the germline ends. The length of the CDR3 is 15 residues. CDR1 and CDR2 (germline): SGHRS, YFSETQ. Full variable domain (missing parts from reference TRBV5-1 and TRBJ2-5): KAGVTQTPRYLIKTRGQQVTLSCSPISGHRSVSWYQQTPGQGLQFLFEYFSETQRNKGNFPGRFSGRQFSNSRSEMNVSTLELGDSALYLCASSFGAQNTETQYFGPGTRLLVL.

J is TRBJ2-7 and V is TRBV6-5; 10 nucleotides line up with TRBD2. V was clipped by 4 bases and J by 1 base; unmatched bases: 7. From germline, CDR1 is MNHEY and CDR2 SVGAGI. The CDR3 is 16 amino acids. This CDR3 is CASSSVVAGGSYEQYF. The CDR3 coding sequence is TGTGCCAGCAGTTCGGTAGTAGCGGGAGGTTCCTACGAGCAGTACTTC.

This clone has just a few counts. V usage is TRBV10-3 and J usage is TRBJ1-1; D remains unclear. The CDR3 loop spans 12 amino acids. The germline V gene has CDR1 ENHRY and CDR2 SYGVKD. The V gene lost 11 bases and the J gene lost 4 bases, with 14 bases spanning the gap. CDR3 loop: CAVRSQSTEAFF. CDR3 sequence (DNA): TGTGCCGTCCGAAGCCAGAGCACTGAAGCTTTCTTT.

This clone was seen a handful of times. The chain has TRBV7-9 and TRBJ2-7, with D maybe TRBD1 (6 bases). The CDR3 consists of 14 residues. Germline V gene sequence: CDR1 SEHNR, CDR2 FQNEAQ (reference sequence). Trimming pared 5 bases from V and 6 bases from J, leaving 17 bases between. The CDR3 spells CASSDTATGTEQYF. DNA of the CDR3: TGTGCCAGCAGCGACACCGCTACAGGGACCGAGCAGTACTTC.

The chain has TRBV29-1 and TRBJ1-2; TRBD1 might be the D (5 bases). Germline CDR1 and CDR2: SQVTM and ANQGSEA. CDR3 length: 13 amino acids. V was pared by 6 bases and J by 1 base, with 12 bases between. CDR3 nucleotide sequence: TGCAGCGTACGACAGAGACTTAACTATGGCTACACCTTC. This gives the protein CSVRQRLNYGYTF. The full variable domain, with the rest looked up from reference TRBV29-1 and TRBJ1-2, is SAVISQKPSRDICQRGTSLTIQCQVDSQVTMMFWYRQQPGQSLTLIATANQGSEATYESGFVIDKFPISRPNLTFSTLTVSNMSPEDSSIYLCSVRQRLNYGYTFGSGTRLTVV.

The chain joins TRBV5-4 to TRBJ2-4, with D uncertain. Trimming took off 0 bases at V and 4 bases at J, with 11 bases between the two ends. CDR1 SGHNT and CDR2 YYREEE come from the germline V gene (reference sequence). The CDR3 extends over 15 amino acids. CDR3 sequence reads: CASSLGTQIKNIQYF. CDR3 nucleotide sequence: TGTGCCAGCAGCTTGGGTACCCAAATTAAAAACATTCAGTACTTC.

The chain has TRBV15 and TRBJ2-7, with D possibly being TRBD1 (5 bases). The V gene's germline CDR1 is LNHNV and CDR2 YYDKDF (reference sequence). The CDR3 contains 14 residues. Trimming shortened V by 0 bases and J by 3 bases, and 9 bases separated the two germline ends. CDR3 nucleotide sequence: TGTGCCACCAGCAGAGATCTCCAGGGCTACGAGCAGTACTTC. This translates into CATSRDLQGYEQYF. Using reference TRBV15 and TRBJ2-7 for the parts outside the CDR3, the full variable domain is DAMVIQNPRYQVTQFGKPVTLSCSQTLNHNVMYWYQQKSSQAPKLLFHYYDKDFNNEADTPDNFQSRRPNTSFCFLDIRSPGLGDTAMYLCATSRDLQGYEQYFGPGTRLTVT.

The sample holds a few counts of this clone. V is TRBV14 and J is TRBJ2-1; 9 bases fit TRBD2. The CDR3 is 15 amino acids. CDR1 is SGHDN and CDR2 is FVKESK in the germline V gene. The junction had 8 bases not matched to a gene; V was cut back by 4 bases and J by 7 bases. The CDR3 nucleotides are TGTGCCAGCAGCCGCCTAGCGGGGTGGGGGAATGAGCAGTTCTTC. Translated: CASSRLAGWGNEQFF.

This clone has just one count. The chain combines TRBV30 with TRBJ2-7; D remains unclear. Germline V gene data show CDR1 as GTSNPN and CDR2 as SVGIG (reference sequence). V was shortened by 6 bases and J by 0 bases, with 9 bases between the two germline ends. CDR3 length: 12 amino acids. The DNA of the CDR3 is TGTGCCTGTACAATCAGCTCCTACGAGCAGTACTTC. Translated: CACTISSYEQYF.